This passage covers 2 T cell receptor beta chains from one sample sequenced in a study of CD8 T cells in ankylosing spondylitis. TCRdb independently ran MiXCR on the 5' RACE reads; one entry per CDR3 protein. This repertoire shows about 130,000 distinct CDR3 sequences, 7% to 10% found once; its top ten account for more than 3%. Material for sequencing was blood, either unsorted or a sorted T cell fraction (not recorded which). The receptors come from a male donor with ankylosing spondylitis or in good health (not recorded which).

In its sample, this clonotype was seen many times. This rearrangement joins TRBV2 to TRBJ2-5; unclear D gene. V lost 8 bases to trimming and J lost 4 bases, with 11 bases between them. This CDR3 has 12 residues. Looked up from germline, CDR1 is SNHLY and CDR2 is FYNNEI. The CDR3 bases are TGTGCCAGCGCCCTTAGTAGAGAGACCCAGTACTTC. Translating gives CASALSRETQYF.

The genes are TRBV4-2 and TRBJ2-1; the match to TRBD2 covers 7 bases. The CDR3 loop spans 15 amino acids. The V segment lost 4 bases and the J segment 8 bases; nucleotides outside the gene matches: 11. Per the germline V gene, CDR1 is LGHNA and CDR2 is YNFKEQ. CDR3 nucleotides: TGTGCCAGCAGCCCCCGGGGAGGGAATCGTCATGAGCAGTTCTTC. Translation: CASSPRGGNRHEQFF.